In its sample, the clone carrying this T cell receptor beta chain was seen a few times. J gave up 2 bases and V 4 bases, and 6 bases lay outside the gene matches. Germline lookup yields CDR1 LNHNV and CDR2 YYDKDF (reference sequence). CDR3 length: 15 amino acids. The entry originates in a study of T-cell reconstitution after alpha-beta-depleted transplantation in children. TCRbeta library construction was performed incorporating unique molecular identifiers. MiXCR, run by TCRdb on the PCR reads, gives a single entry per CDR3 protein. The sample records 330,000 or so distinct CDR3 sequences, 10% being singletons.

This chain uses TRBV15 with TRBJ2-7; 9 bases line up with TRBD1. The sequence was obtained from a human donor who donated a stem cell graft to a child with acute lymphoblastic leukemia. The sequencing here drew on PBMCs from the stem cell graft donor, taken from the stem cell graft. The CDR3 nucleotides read TGTGCCACCAGCATCGGCCGGGACAGGGCCTACGAGCAGTACTTC. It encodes CATSIGRDRAYEQYF.